The 32 T cell receptor beta chains below were found in one sample sequenced in a study of shared clonotypes between healthy human individuals. Generated by immunoSEQ multiplex PCR, the TCRdb table keeps only in-frame clones and is missing some. The repertoire holds just over 95,000 clones, with around 67% as singletons. Sequenced: memory CD8+ T cells sorted from blood. Subset here: CD45RO+ cells pooled with CCR7-negative TemRA cells. The receptors were gathered from a man between 25 and 39 years old in good health.

The chain employs TRBV14 and TRBJ2-5, with D hard to call. There are 13 residues in the CDR3. Germline V gene lookup returns CDR1 SGHDN and CDR2 FVKESK. Trimming removed 0 bases from V and 7 bases from J, with 9 bases in between. The CDR3 sequence: CASSQDPRGTQYF. As DNA, the CDR3 is TGTGCCAGCAGCCAAGATCCCCGAGGGACCCAGTACTTC.

This clone was picked up a small number of times. The same CDR3 also results from other DNA sequences found in this sample. V and J are TRBV28 and TRBJ1-2; D gene ambiguous. Germline CDR1 and CDR2: MDHEN and SYDVKM. Trimming removed 6 bases at V and 3 bases at J, with 5 bases between. The CDR3 length is 11 residues. CDR3 nucleotide sequence: TGTGCCAGCAGCCGACACTATGGCTACACCTTC. It yields the protein CASSRHYGYTF.

This clone was recorded a few times. This chain links TRBV28 with TRBJ2-6; D is undetermined. The CDR3 loop spans 17 amino acids. With 4 bases removed from V and 0 bases from J, the gap between germline ends came to 13 bases. Germline assignment: CDR1 MDHEN and CDR2 SYDVKM. Here the CDR3 reads CASSSPTITSGANVLTF. CDR3 nucleotide sequence: TGTGCCAGCAGTTCTCCGACGATTACCTCTGGGGCCAACGTCCTGACTTTC. The full variable domain, rest sourced from reference TRBV28 and TRBJ2-6, is DVKVTQSSRYLVKRTGEKVFLECVQDMDHENMFWYRQDPGLGLRLIYFSYDVKMKEKGDIPEGYSVSREKKERFSLILESASTNQTSMYLCASSSPTITSGANVLTFGAGSRLTVL.

The CDR3 bases are TGTGCCAGCAGTGAATTGCCGGGGAACACCGGGGAGCTGTTTTTT. Protein: CASSELPGNTGELFF. V gene TRBV25-1 combines with J gene TRBJ2-2; D is uncertain. Trimming took 1 base from V and 1 from J, leaving 7 bases between them. The CDR3 sequence is 15 residues long. CDR1 is MGHDK, CDR2 SYGVNS, per germline. The variable domain in full, with the rest retrieved from reference TRBV25-1 and TRBJ2-2, is EADIYQTPRYLVIGTGKKITLECSQTMGHDKMYWYQQDPGMELHLIHYSYGVNSTEKGDLSSESTVSRIRTEHFPLTLESARPSHTSQYLCASSELPGNTGELFFGEGSRLTVL.

For the CDR3, the DNA is TGTGCCAGCAGCTTAGCGGGCAGGGCCTACGAGCAGTACTTC. Protein product: CASSLAGRAYEQYF. The gene calls are TRBV7-8 and TRBJ2-7; the D gene is possibly TRBD1 (5 bases). CDR1 and CDR2 from the germline V gene are SGHVS and FQNEAQ. CDR3 length: 14 residues. The V end was cut by 0 bases, the J end by 2 bases, with 8 bases between. The variable domain in full, completed from reference TRBV7-8 and TRBJ2-7, reads GAGVSQSPRYKVAKRGQDVALRCDPISGHVSLFWYQQALGQGPEFLTYFQNEAQLDKSGLPSDRFFAERPEGSVSTLKIQRTQQEDSAVYLCASSLAGRAYEQYFGPGTRLTVT.

This clone is medium-sized (0.01 to 0.1%) by share. Distinct nucleotide sequences in the sample also encode this CDR3. This chain uses TRBV6-5 with TRBJ2-2; D ambiguous. The germline V and J ends were trimmed by 3 bases and 4 bases, with 3 bases remaining between them. The CDR3 covers 12 residues. CDR1 is MNHEY and CDR2 is SVGAGI in the germline V gene. The CDR3 DNA is TGTGCCAGCAGTTATGTCACCGGGGAGCTGTTTTTT. It specifies CASSYVTGELFF.

The gene calls are TRBV10-1 and TRBJ2-7; 8 nucleotides line up with TRBD1. CDR3 size: 14 residues. V was pared by 3 bases and J by 4 bases, with 5 bases of the junction left unmatched. Germline V lookup: CDR1 WNHNN, CDR2 SYGVQD (reference sequence). The CDR3 protein is CASSDRDRGYEQYF. The CDR3 DNA follows: TGCGCCAGCAGTGACCGCGACAGGGGTTACGAGCAGTACTTC.

V usage is TRBV30 and J usage is TRBJ2-7; tentative D call: TRBD1 (5 bases). Between the trimmed V and J ends, which lost 0 bases and 3 bases, there was a span of 18 bases. The CDR3 totals 16 residues. The germline CDR1 and CDR2 sequences are GTSNPN and SVGIG (reference sequence). The CDR3 is CAWSVRVWGPVYEQYF. CDR3 bases: TGTGCCTGGAGTGTAAGGGTCTGGGGCCCCGTCTACGAGCAGTACTTC.

This rearrangement joins TRBV28 to TRBJ2-7, with D tentatively TRBD1 (6 bases). The CDR3 extends over 16 amino acids. V lost 4 bases and J 0 bases, leaving 16 bases between the germline ends. The germline CDR1 and CDR2 sequences are MDHEN and SYDVKM. The CDR3 is CASSSPTGLHSYEQYF. The DNA for the CDR3 is TGTGCCAGCAGTTCCCCGACAGGCTTACACTCCTACGAGCAGTACTTC.

The genes are TRBV7-3 and TRBJ2-1; 7 nucleotides agree with TRBD2. CDR3 length equals 15 residues. The germline V gene has CDR1 SGHTA and CDR2 FQGTGA. V lost 3 bases and J lost 8; bases outside the gene matches: 10. The CDR3 region is CASSFWGGSLDEQFF. In DNA form, the CDR3 reads TGTGCCAGCAGCTTCTGGGGCGGGAGTTTGGATGAGCAGTTCTTC. Full variable domain (missing parts from reference TRBV7-3 and TRBJ2-1): GAGVSQTPSNKVTEKGKYVELRCDPISGHTALYWYRQSLGQGPEFLIYFQGTGAADDSGLPNDRFFAVRPEGSVSTLKIQRTERGDSAVYLCASSFWGGSLDEQFFGPGTRLTVL.

The gene calls are TRBV5-4 and TRBJ2-2; D assignment may be TRBD1 or TRBD2 (5 bases each). CDR3 length: 19 amino acids. Trimming removed 3 bases at V and 0 bases at J, with 21 bases between. Germline V gene lookup returns CDR1 SGHNT and CDR2 YYREEE (reference sequence). The CDR3 protein is CASSYGRAGAASNTGELFF. The CDR3 DNA follows: TGTGCCAGCAGCTACGGAAGAGCCGGGGCTGCTTCGAACACCGGGGAGCTGTTTTTT.

This clone has a count of ten or more. The chain has TRBV7-2 and TRBJ1-1; D may be TRBD1 (6 bases). This CDR3 has 14 residues. V lost 5 bases to trimming and J lost 7 bases, with 17 bases between them. Per germline, CDR1 SGHTA and CDR2 FQGNSA. CDR3 bases: TGTGCCAGCAGCCCAAAGGGTTACAGGGATGAAGCTTTCTTT. It is translated as CASSPKGYRDEAFF. The whole variable domain, filled in from reference TRBV7-2 and TRBJ1-1, reads GAGVSQSPSNKVTEKGKDVELRCDPISGHTALYWYRQSLGQGLEFLIYFQGNSAPDKSGLPSDRFSAERTGGSVSTLTIQRTQQEDSAVYLCASSPKGYRDEAFFGQGTRLTVV.

This clone was observed a few times. The chain links TRBV11-1 to TRBJ2-3, with 8 bases that match TRBD1. In germline, CDR1 is SGHAT, CDR2 FQDESV (reference sequence). CDR3 length: 18 amino acids. V lost 0 bases, J lost 0 bases, and 8 bases stayed unmatched. The CDR3 region is CASSLAPPDRVSTDTQYF. The CDR3 DNA sequence: TGTGCCAGCAGCTTAGCTCCCCCGGACAGGGTGAGCACAGATACGCAGTATTTT.

CDR3 in amino acids: CASRHSGANVLTF. CDR3 sequence (DNA): TGTGCCAGCCGTCACTCTGGGGCCAACGTCCTGACTTTC. The genes are TRBV7-3 and TRBJ2-6; no clear D gene. In germline, CDR1 is SGHTA, CDR2 FQGTGA. V gave up 8 bases and J gave up 0 bases, with 5 bases separating them. The CDR3 runs 13 residues.

This chain links TRBV28 with TRBJ1-1; D gene uncertain. The CDR3 covers 13 residues. CDR1 is MDHEN and CDR2 is SYDVKM in the germline V gene. The V end was cut by 1 base, the J end by 6 bases, with 9 bases between. The CDR3 loop is CASSLLKGSEAFF. For the CDR3, the DNA is TGTGCCAGCAGTTTATTAAAGGGTTCTGAAGCTTTCTTT.

V usage is TRBV30 and J usage is TRBJ2-6; D not resolved. Germline V CDR1 and CDR2: GTSNPN, SVGIG (reference sequence). V was trimmed by 0 bases and J by 10 bases, leaving 10 bases between them. CDR3 length: 13 amino acids. For the CDR3, the DNA is TGTGCCTGGAGTGTCAAAGGAGCAAACGTCCTGACTTTC. Encoded protein: CAWSVKGANVLTF.

This chain links TRBV5-6 with TRBJ2-1; 10 nucleotides match TRBD2. Germline CDR1 SGHDT, CDR2 YYEEEE. The CDR3 length is 15 residues. Trimming at V came to 0 bases and at J to 5 bases, leaving 2 bases not matched to a gene. The CDR3 protein is CASSLGTSGNNEQFF. CDR3 coding DNA: TGTGCCAGCAGCTTGGGGACTAGCGGCAACAATGAGCAGTTCTTC.

In the case of this clone: A much larger clone sits a single nucleotide away, making a read error possible. The chain combines TRBV7-2 with TRBJ1-5; D is unresolved. Trimming stripped 4 bases from V and 0 bases from J, with 10 bases between. This CDR3 has 15 amino acids. CDR1 and CDR2 from the germline V gene are SGHTA and FQGNSA. The chain's CDR3 is CASSSEGYSNQPQHF. The CDR3 DNA reads as TGTGCCAGCAGCTCAGAGGGTTATAGCAATCAGCCCCAGCATTTT.

The rearrangement joins TRBV18 to TRBJ2-1, with 10 nucleotides matching TRBD2. The V segment lost 4 bases and the J segment 0 bases; nucleotides outside the gene matches: 6. The CDR3 sequence is 17 residues long. Per germline, CDR1 KGHSH and CDR2 LQKENI. The CDR3 is CASSLGGLADSYNEQFF. As DNA, the CDR3 is TGTGCCAGCTCACTCGGTGGACTAGCGGACTCCTACAATGAGCAGTTCTTC.

The chain's CDR3 is CAINSGTTGGEQYF. For the CDR3, the DNA is TGTGCCATCAATTCCGGGACCACAGGGGGCGAGCAGTACTTC. V and J are TRBV10-3 and TRBJ2-7; TRBD1 matches at 8 bases. V was pared by 7 bases and J by 6 bases, with 11 bases of the junction left unmatched. From germline, CDR1 is ENHRY and CDR2 SYGVKD. This CDR3 contains 14 residues.

The chain links TRBV5-8 to TRBJ2-1, with 12 bases matching TRBD2. With 4 bases clipped from V and 5 bases from J, the junction kept 4 bases outside the gene matches. The germline V gene encodes CDR1 SGHTS and CDR2 YDEGEE. The CDR3 has 15 residues. CDR3: CASSPGLAGHNEQFF. The CDR3 bases are TGTGCCAGCAGCCCCGGACTAGCGGGGCACAATGAGCAGTTCTTC.

The V gene is TRBV10-3, the J gene TRBJ2-7; 8 nucleotides agree with TRBD2. The CDR3 is 13 amino acids. Germline V gene lookup returns CDR1 ENHRY and CDR2 SYGVKD. V lost 11 bases and J lost 5; bases outside the gene matches: 11. CDR3 sequence: CAAKAGAPNEQYF. The CDR3 DNA reads as TGTGCCGCCAAAGCGGGAGCTCCGAACGAGCAGTACTTC.

The chain combines TRBV29-1 with TRBJ2-7; unclear D gene. V lost 1 base, J lost 4 bases, and 11 bases lay in between. Per the germline V gene, CDR1 is SQVTM and CDR2 is ANQGSEA. This CDR3 comprises 13 residues. CDR3 nucleotide sequence: TGCAGCGTTGAAGGAAGGTCCGGATACGAGCAGTACTTC. Its protein is CSVEGRSGYEQYF.

V and J are TRBV7-9 and TRBJ2-1; unclear D gene. The germline gives CDR1 SEHNR, CDR2 FQNEAQ (reference sequence). This CDR3 spans 13 amino acids. V lost 4 bases to trimming and J lost 4 bases, with 8 bases between them. CDR3 sequence: CASSSNSYNEQFF. The CDR3 DNA sequence: TGTGCCAGCAGCTCAAACAGTTACAATGAGCAGTTCTTC. The full variable domain, with the rest looked up from reference TRBV7-9 and TRBJ2-1, is DTGVSQNPRHKITKRGQNVTFRCDPISEHNRLYWYRQTLGQGPEFLTYFQNEAQLEKSRLLSDRFSAERPKGSFSTLEIQRTEQGDSAMYLCASSSNSYNEQFFGPGTRLTVL.

This chain links TRBV6-6 with TRBJ2-5; no clear D gene. Trimming stripped 5 bases from V and 1 base from J, with 5 bases between. From germline, CDR1 is MNHNY and CDR2 SVGAGI (reference sequence). This CDR3 region has 12 residues. CDR3: CASSLLQETQYF. The CDR3 region has the DNA TGTGCCAGCAGTCTGCTCCAAGAGACCCAGTACTTC.

The chain employs TRBV13 and TRBJ2-1; D may be TRBD1 or TRBD2 (5 bases each). The V end lost 3 bases, the J end lost 13 bases, and 22 bases lay between the germline ends. The CDR3 is made up of 15 amino acids. The V gene's germline CDR1 is PRHDT and CDR2 FYEKMQ (reference sequence). In DNA form, the CDR3 reads TGTGCCAGCAGCTTTCGCGGCGGGCAGGGCGGTGATCAGTTCTTC. This codes for CASSFRGGQGGDQFF. Full variable domain (rest looked up from reference TRBV13 and TRBJ2-1): AAGVIQSPRHLIKEKRETATLKCYPIPRHDTVYWYQQGPGQDPQFLISFYEKMQSDKGSIPDRFSAQQFSDYHSELNMSSLELGDSALYFCASSFRGGQGGDQFFGPGTRLTVL.

In its sample, this clone was seen many times. V gene TRBV27 combines with J gene TRBJ1-5; D is unclear. The CDR3 covers 15 residues. Germline V gene lookup returns CDR1 MNHEY and CDR2 SMNVEV (reference sequence). V shed 7 bases and J shed 3 bases, with 16 bases lying between them. The chain's CDR3 is CASKPAPADNQPQHF. CDR3 sequence (DNA): TGTGCCAGCAAACCTGCGCCAGCGGACAATCAGCCCCAGCATTTT.

V usage is TRBV15 and J usage is TRBJ2-7; 10 nucleotides agree with TRBD1. Germline V gene lookup returns CDR1 LNHNV and CDR2 YYDKDF (reference sequence). The CDR3 extends over 16 amino acids. V was pared by 4 bases and J by 2 bases, with 8 bases of the junction left unmatched. CDR3 protein: CATSIYPGQGTYEQYF. In nucleotides, the CDR3 is TGTGCCACCAGCATCTACCCGGGACAGGGGACCTACGAGCAGTACTTC. The variable domain in full, with the rest retrieved from reference TRBV15 and TRBJ2-7, is DAMVIQNPRYQVTQFGKPVTLSCSQTLNHNVMYWYQQKSSQAPKLLFHYYDKDFNNEADTPDNFQSRRPNTSFCFLDIRSPGLGDTAMYLCATSIYPGQGTYEQYFGPGTRLTVT.

This chain links TRBV6-1 with TRBJ2-7; maybe TRBD2 (6 bases). Germline V gene lookup returns CDR1 MNHNS and CDR2 SASEGT. V dropped 4 bases and J dropped 7 bases, with 20 bases sitting between them. This CDR3 spans 15 amino acids. The CDR3 DNA reads TGTGCCAGCAGTGGGAGGGGACCCCGCCTTGCGGAGCAGTACTTC. Protein sequence: CASSGRGPRLAEQYF.

Here the CDR3 reads CASSPSPGQRNYGYTF. In DNA, the CDR3 is TGTGCCAGCAGCCCTTCTCCGGGACAAAGAAACTATGGCTACACCTTC. This chain joins TRBV9 and TRBJ1-2, with a tentative D call TRBD1 (6 bases). This CDR3 contains 16 residues. Trimming removed 4 bases at V and 2 bases at J, with 18 bases between. Germline CDR1 is SGDLS and CDR2 is YYNGEE.

V usage is TRBV28 and J usage is TRBJ1-1, with D hard to call. Germline loops: CDR1 MDHEN, CDR2 SYDVKM. Trimming cost V 10 bases and J 1 base, with 7 bases left between them. This CDR3 contains 11 residues. The CDR3 protein is CATGRNTEAFF. For the CDR3, the DNA is TGTGCCACCGGACGGAACACTGAAGCTTTCTTT.

The chain joins TRBV20-1 to TRBJ2-5; D unclear. Germline assignment: CDR1 DFQATT and CDR2 SNEGSKA (reference sequence). V was trimmed by 8 bases and J by 0 bases, leaving 7 bases between them. CDR3 length: 11 residues. The CDR3 coding sequence is TGCAGTTCTACCTACCAAGAGACCCAGTACTTC. Amino acids: CSSTYQETQYF.